These 10 T cell receptor beta chains were sequenced from one sample in a study of memory CD4+ T cells and cytomegalovirus serostatus (dated by TCRdb to between 2019 and 2020). The library was obtained by the immunoSEQ multiplex PCR assay. What TCRdb holds here is the immuneACCESS table cut down to in-frame rearrangements. Part of the clones is not present; checked against another copy, under half of the missing clones reflect an unresolved V gene, and the others are unexplained. The sample data list about 92,000 clones, and approximately 80% of these were observed just once. The ten largest clones add up to about 3.5% of the sample. Single viable CD3+CD4+CD8-CD45RO+ cells were sorted as memory CD4+ T cells on a FACSAria II. Sequenced: memory CD4+ T cells from blood. These receptors were taken from an adult in good health and CMV-seropositive.

V is TRBV10-3 and J is TRBJ2-3; D call uncertain. The CDR3 is 14 residues long. Trimming cost V 2 bases and J 5 bases, with 11 bases left between them. Germline CDR1 ENHRY, CDR2 SYGVKD. In DNA form, the CDR3 reads TGTGCCATCAGTGAGGCCCAAACTGGAGATACGCAGTATTTT. Its protein product is CAISEAQTGDTQYF.

The chain links TRBV5-6 to TRBJ1-5; no clear D gene. The CDR3 has 12 amino acids. V lost 0 bases and J 7 bases, leaving 5 bases between the germline ends. Germline CDR1 is SGHDT and CDR2 is YYEEEE. DNA of the CDR3: TGTGCCAGCAGCTTGGTTGGACAGCCCCAGCATTTT. Translating it yields CASSLVGQPQHF.

DNA of the CDR3: TGTGCCAGCAGCGTACTAGCGAATAATGAGCAGTTCTTC. This gives the protein CASSVLANNEQFF. This sequence joins TRBV9 and TRBJ2-1, with TRBD2 as a possible D gene (6 bases). Germline CDR1 and CDR2: SGDLS and YYNGEE. V lost 1 base to trimming and J lost 7 bases, with 9 bases between them. The CDR3 consists of 13 residues.

The chain links TRBV5-1 to TRBJ2-5; TRBD2 agrees at 14 bases. Germline V gene data show CDR1 as SGHRS and CDR2 as YFSETQ. The CDR3 runs to 16 residues. After removal of 3 bases from V and 4 bases from J, the junction contained 5 bases not matched to a gene. The CDR3 region is CASSWGLAGVRETQYF. CDR3 DNA sequence: TGCGCCAGCAGCTGGGGACTAGCGGGAGTGCGAGAGACCCAGTACTTC.

The chain uses TRBV25-1 and TRBJ2-5; D uncertain. The V and J ends lost 6 bases and 5 bases respectively, with 13 bases between them. The CDR3 is 13 residues long. CDR1 and CDR2 (germline): MGHDK, SYGVNS. DNA of the CDR3: TGTGCCAGCAGGAAGGACGCCGCGGAGACCCAGTACTTC. The encoded protein is CASRKDAAETQYF. The entire variable domain, with the rest obtained from reference TRBV25-1 and TRBJ2-5, is as follows: EADIYQTPRYLVIGTGKKITLECSQTMGHDKMYWYQQDPGMELHLIHYSYGVNSTEKGDLSSESTVSRIRTEHFPLTLESARPSHTSQYLCASRKDAAETQYFGPGTRLLVL.

The chain has TRBV9 and TRBJ2-2; 10 bases map to TRBD1. Germline V lookup: CDR1 SGDLS, CDR2 YYNGEE. Trimming at V came to 0 bases and at J to 7 bases, leaving 9 bases not matched to a gene. The length of the CDR3 is 17 residues. CDR3 sequence: CASSVGIGQGGFGELFF. DNA of the CDR3: TGTGCCAGCAGCGTAGGCATCGGACAGGGGGGTTTCGGGGAGCTGTTTTTT.

V and J are TRBV7-3 and TRBJ2-3; TRBD2 aligns across 8 bases. This CDR3 contains 13 residues. Germline CDR1 is SGHTA and CDR2 is FQGTGA. V dropped 5 bases and J dropped 10; count of bases not matched to a gene: 8. In DNA, the CDR3 is TGTGCCAGCAGCCCAGGGACTAGATCTGCGCAGTATTTT. Encoded protein: CASSPGTRSAQYF. Filled out from reference TRBV7-3 and TRBJ2-3, the complete variable domain reads GAGVSQTPSNKVTEKGKYVELRCDPISGHTALYWYRQSLGQGPEFLIYFQGTGAADDSGLPNDRFFAVRPEGSVSTLKIQRTERGDSAVYLCASSPGTRSAQYFGPGTRLTVL.

J is TRBJ2-1 and V is TRBV2; 12 bases fit TRBD2. J lost 6 bases, V lost 7 bases, and 4 bases had no gene match. Germline assignment: CDR1 SNHLY and CDR2 FYNNEI. The length of the CDR3 is 14 residues. The CDR3 reads CASKGLAGTNEQFF. Here the CDR3 DNA reads TGTGCCAGCAAAGGACTAGCGGGAACCAATGAGCAGTTCTTC.

This chain uses TRBV18 with TRBJ2-2; D gene uncertain. There are 16 residues in the CDR3. V lost 6 bases and J 0 bases, leaving 14 bases between the germline ends. Looked up from germline, CDR1 is KGHSH and CDR2 is LQKENI. Here the CDR3 DNA reads TGTGCCAGCTCGCCCAGCTCAACCTCGAACACCGGGGAGCTGTTTTTT. It translates to CASSPSSTSNTGELFF.

V gene TRBV5-5 combines with J gene TRBJ2-7; 8 bases map to TRBD1. The CDR3 has 13 residues. The germline V gene has CDR1 SGHKS and CDR2 YYEKEE (reference sequence). V gave up 3 bases and J gave up 3 bases; unmatched junction bases: 2. CDR3 in DNA: TGTGCCAGCAGCTGGACAGGGTTCTACGAGCAGTACTTC. Translation gives CASSWTGFYEQYF.